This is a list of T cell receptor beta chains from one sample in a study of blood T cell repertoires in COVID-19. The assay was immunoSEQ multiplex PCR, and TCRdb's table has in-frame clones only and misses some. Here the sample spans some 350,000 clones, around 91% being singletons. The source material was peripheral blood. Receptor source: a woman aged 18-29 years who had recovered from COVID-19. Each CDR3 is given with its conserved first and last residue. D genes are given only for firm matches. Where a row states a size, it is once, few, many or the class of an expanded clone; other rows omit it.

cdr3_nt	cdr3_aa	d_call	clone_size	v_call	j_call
TGTGCCAGCAGCTGGACTTCCTATAATTCACCCCTCCACTTT	CASSWTSYNSPLHF	-	-	TRBV7-9	TRBJ1-6
TGCGCCAGCGGACCGGGACAGGGGCCTGAAAAACTGTTTTTT	CASGPGQGPEKLFF	TRBD1	-	TRBV5-1	TRBJ1-4
TGCAGCGTTGGGGCAGGGCCGGGTGGCTACACCTTC	CSVGAGPGGYTF	-	-	TRBV29-1	TRBJ1-2
TGCAGCGTAGCTGGACAGGGGGCACGGGGCTACACCTTC	CSVAGQGARGYTF	TRBD1	-	TRBV29-1	TRBJ1-2
TGTGCCAGCAGCCAAGATTCTAGCGGGAGATTCACCGGGGAGCTGTTTTTT	CASSQDSSGRFTGELFF	TRBD2	few	TRBV3-1/TRBV3-2	TRBJ2-2
TGTGCCATCAGTGACCATCGAGGGGGTCGGAACACCGGGGAGCTGTTTTTT	CAISDHRGGRNTGELFF	-	-	TRBV10-3	TRBJ2-2
TGTGCCAGCAGCTTTTTTCGGGACAGCCACTTC	CASSFFRDSHF	TRBD1	-	TRBV28	TRBJ1-2
TGCGCCAGCAGCTGGGGGACAGGGCGGACAGATACGCAGTATTTT	CASSWGTGRTDTQYF	TRBD1	-	TRBV5-1	TRBJ2-3
TGCGCCAGCAGCCCGCAGGGCGGGATAGGGTCCTACAATGAGCAGTTCTTC	CASSPQGGIGSYNEQFF	-	-	TRBV4-1	TRBJ2-1
TGTGCCAGCAGCTTAATCGTGGCGGGAGGCTCTAATGAGCAGTTCTTC	CASSLIVAGGSNEQFF	TRBD2	-	TRBV7-8	TRBJ2-1
TGTGCCAGCAGCTTAGTGGCGGAAAACATTCAGTACTTC	CASSLVAENIQYF	-	-	TRBV11-3	TRBJ2-4
TGTGCCAGCAGTTTGGGACAGGGGTATGAAGCTTTCTTT	CASSLGQGYEAFF	TRBD1	-	TRBV27	TRBJ1-1
TGTGCCAGCACCGTTGACGGGGAGACCCAGTACTTC	CASTVDGETQYF	-	-	TRBV11-3	TRBJ2-5
TGTGCCAGCACCACTACAGGGGCCTATGGCTACACCTTC	CASTTTGAYGYTF	TRBD1	once	TRBV6-5	TRBJ1-2
TGTGCCAGCAGCGTAGAGCCAGGGGGCTTTGGAGAGACCCAGTACTTC	CASSVEPGGFGETQYF	TRBD1	-	TRBV9	TRBJ2-5
TGTGCCAGCAGTTCTATAGAGTCAGATACGCAGTATTTT	CASSSIESDTQYF	-	-	TRBV5-4	TRBJ2-3
TGCGCCAGCAGCCAAGATACTCAGCGGATGAGCTCCTACAATGAGCAGTTCTTC	CASSQDTQRMSSYNEQFF	-	-	TRBV4-3	TRBJ2-1
TGTGCCAGCAGTTACGGACAGCGAAATCAGCCCCAGCATTTT	CASSYGQRNQPQHF	-	-	TRBV6-5	TRBJ1-5
TGCAGCGTTGCGACAGGGGGCTCACCCCTCCACTTT	CSVATGGSPLHF	TRBD1	-	TRBV29-1	TRBJ1-6
TGTGCCAGCAGCCAGAGAGGTAGACAGGGGGCCAACGTCCTGACTTTC	CASSQRGRQGANVLTF	-	-	TRBV3-1/TRBV3-2	TRBJ2-6
TGTGCCAGCAGCCGGGGACTAGCGGAGGGAGAGACCCAGTACTTC	CASSRGLAEGETQYF	TRBD2	-	TRBV5-6	TRBJ2-5
TGTGCCAGCAGCTTAAATTACTTTTCTAGCGGAGGGTCCGGGGAGCTGTTTTTT	CASSLNYFSSGGSGELFF	TRBD2	-	TRBV7-8	TRBJ2-2
TGTGCCAGCGGGGGAGGACAGGGACGGGCCTATGGCTACACCTTC	CASGGGQGRAYGYTF	TRBD1	-	TRBV28	TRBJ1-2
TGCAGTGCTAGTTTGGGGTTACAGGGGGCGCTGACTGAAGCTTTCTTT	CSASLGLQGALTEAFF	TRBD1	-	TRBV20-1	TRBJ1-1
TGCAGCGTCTCCGGGACAGGGGGTCAAGAGACCCAGTACTTC	CSVSGTGGQETQYF	TRBD1	-	TRBV29-1	TRBJ2-5